This T cell receptor beta chain was found in a study of low-dose radiotherapy and immunotherapy resistance in tumors. Study in general: A total of 6.5 Gy was given to Cohort 1 as 0.5 Gy per fraction every 2 weeks. Every six weeks patients received intravenous ipilimumab 1 mg/kg, and every two weeks they received intravenous nivolumab 240 mg.

TRAV- and TRBV-specific primers primed first-strand cDNA, covering alpha and beta chains. Over about 19 PCR cycles, TCRs were amplified from a constant-region primer and V-primer adapter. The isolated mRNA underwent amplification through in vitro transcription. TCRdb re-analysed the reads in MiXCR, keeping a single row per CDR3 protein. The sample includes more than 6,000 distinct CDR3 sequences, around 60% of them seen just once. After removal of 5 bases from V and 2 bases from J, the junction contained 8 bases not matched to a gene. CDR3 size: 15 residues. CDR1 LGHNT and CDR2 FRNRAP come from the germline V gene.

This TCR was sampled from a human donor with advanced metastatic prostate, ovarian, gallbladder or colorectal cancer (not recorded which). This table probably holds off-target reads from a library built for another chain. The chain recombines TRBV12-5 with TRBJ2-7; the match to TRBD1 covers 8 bases. The CDR3 DNA sequence: TGTGCTAGTGGTGCCCGGGACAGGCCTACCTACGAGCAGTACTTC. Amino acid sequence: CASGARDRPTYEQYF.